This record looks at one T cell receptor (beta chain) sequence and its context. The method was immunoSEQ multiplex PCR; TCRdb's version includes in-frame clones alone and lacks a portion of them. The sample holds 250,000 to 350,000 clones, nearly 90% seen once. The data are from a study of blood T cell repertoires in COVID-19. V was trimmed by 5 bases and J by 1 base, leaving 15 bases between them. This CDR3 region has 15 residues. CDR1 is SGHAT, CDR2 FQNNGV, per germline. This chain joins TRBV11-2 and TRBJ2-7, with D maybe TRBD1 (6 bases). This clonotype was obtained from a woman aged 18-30 years with acute COVID-19. The source material was PBMCs or T cells enriched from blood (not recorded which). CDR3 nucleotide sequence: TGTGCCAGCAGCAAAGGGGGACGGACGTCCTACGAGCAGTACTTC. It codes for CASSKGGRTSYEQYF.